The source of this T cell receptor beta chain is a study of OX40 agonist ivuxolimab in advanced cancers. Study-level information: Patients' therapy was ivuxolimab, an antibody that acts as an agonist of OX40 (CD134). Findings of the study overall: No antigen was identified for the clonally expanded peripheral T cells. Doses of 0.1 to 3.0 mg/kg were accompanied by clonal expansion of CD4+ and CD8+ blood T cells by week 6.

Of note for this clone: Antigen: not known.

Germline V gene lookup returns CDR1 MNHNY and CDR2 SVGAGI (reference sequence). This CDR3 has 16 residues. The V end was cut by 0 bases, the J end by 7 bases, with 13 bases between. Sequencing was performed with immunoSEQ multiplex PCR; in TCRdb, only in-frame clones are kept and a portion is missing. The sample includes some 64,000 clones, approximately 93% seen only once; the top ten take roughly a sixth. The sample in question was CD4+ or CD8+ T cells sorted from blood, obtained in a trial of the OX40 agonist ivuxolimab. J is TRBJ1-6 and V is TRBV6-6; D unclear. The TCR comes from an adult with an advanced solid tumor such as melanoma, head and neck, liver or kidney cancer. DNA for the CDR3: TGTGCCAGCAGTTACTCCCCCTTAAGTTTAAATTCACCCCTCCACTTT. Translating it yields CASSYSPLSLNSPLHF.